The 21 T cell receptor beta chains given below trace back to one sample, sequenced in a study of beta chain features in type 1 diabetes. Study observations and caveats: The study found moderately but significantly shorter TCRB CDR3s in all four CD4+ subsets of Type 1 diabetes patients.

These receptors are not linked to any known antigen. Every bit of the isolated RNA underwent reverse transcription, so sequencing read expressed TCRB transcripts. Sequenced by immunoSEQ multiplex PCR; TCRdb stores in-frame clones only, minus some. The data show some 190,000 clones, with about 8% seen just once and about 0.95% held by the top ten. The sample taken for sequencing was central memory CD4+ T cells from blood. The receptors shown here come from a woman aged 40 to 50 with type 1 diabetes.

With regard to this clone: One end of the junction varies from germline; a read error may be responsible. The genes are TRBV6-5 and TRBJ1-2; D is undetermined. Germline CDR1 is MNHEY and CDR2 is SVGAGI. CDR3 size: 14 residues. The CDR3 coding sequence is TGTGCCATCAGTCTCGAGGGTGATCAGAGCGGCTACACCTTC. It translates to CAISLEGDQSGYTF.

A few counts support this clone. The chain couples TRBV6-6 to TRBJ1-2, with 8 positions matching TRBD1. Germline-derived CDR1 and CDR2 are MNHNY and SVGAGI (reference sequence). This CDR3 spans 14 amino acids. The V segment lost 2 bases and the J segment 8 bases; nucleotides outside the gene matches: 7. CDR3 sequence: CASSYGSGGGGYTF. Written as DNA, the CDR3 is TGTGCCAGCAGTTACGGTTCAGGGGGCGGGGGCTACACCTTC.

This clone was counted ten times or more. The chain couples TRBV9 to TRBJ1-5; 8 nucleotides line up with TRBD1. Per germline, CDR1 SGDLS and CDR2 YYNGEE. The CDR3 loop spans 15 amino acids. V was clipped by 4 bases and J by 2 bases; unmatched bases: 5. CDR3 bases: TGTGCCAGCAGCTTAGGGACAGGTGGCAATCAGCCCCAGCATTTT. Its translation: CASSLGTGGNQPQHF.

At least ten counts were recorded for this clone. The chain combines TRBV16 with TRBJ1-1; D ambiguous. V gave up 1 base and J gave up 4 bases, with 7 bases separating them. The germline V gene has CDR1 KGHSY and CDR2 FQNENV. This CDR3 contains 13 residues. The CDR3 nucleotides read TGTGCCAGCAGCCAATTTAGAGCCACTGAAGCTTTCTTT. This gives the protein CASSQFRATEAFF. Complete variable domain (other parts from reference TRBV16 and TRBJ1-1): GEEVAQTPKHLVRGEGQKAKLYCAPIKGHSYVFWYQQVLKNEFKFLISFQNENVFDETGMPKERFSAKCLPNSPCSLEIQATKLEDSAVYFCASSQFRATEAFFGQGTRLTVV.

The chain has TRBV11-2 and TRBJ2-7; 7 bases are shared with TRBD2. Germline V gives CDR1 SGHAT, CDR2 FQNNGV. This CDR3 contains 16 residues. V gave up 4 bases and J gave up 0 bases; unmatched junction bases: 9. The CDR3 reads CASSSIFGGISYEQYF. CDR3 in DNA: TGTGCCAGCAGCTCAATTTTCGGGGGGATCTCCTACGAGCAGTACTTC.

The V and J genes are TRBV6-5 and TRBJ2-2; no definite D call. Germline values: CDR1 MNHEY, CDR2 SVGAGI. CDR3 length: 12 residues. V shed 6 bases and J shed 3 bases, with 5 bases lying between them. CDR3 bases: TGTGCCAGCAGCCGAGACACCGGGGAGCTGTTTTTT. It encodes CASSRDTGELFF.

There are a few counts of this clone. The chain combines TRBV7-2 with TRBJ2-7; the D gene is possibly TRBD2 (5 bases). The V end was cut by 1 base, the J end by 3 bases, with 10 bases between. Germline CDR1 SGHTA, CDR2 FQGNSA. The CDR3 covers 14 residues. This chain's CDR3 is CASSLGMGDYEQYF. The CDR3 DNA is TGTGCCAGCAGCTTAGGAATGGGAGACTACGAGCAGTACTTC.

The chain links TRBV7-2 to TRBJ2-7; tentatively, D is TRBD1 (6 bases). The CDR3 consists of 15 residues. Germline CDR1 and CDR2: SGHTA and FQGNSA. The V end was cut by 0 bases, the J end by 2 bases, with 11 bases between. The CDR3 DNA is TGTGCCAGCAGCTTAGCTTCCCGGACAGCCTACGAGCAGTACTTC. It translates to CASSLASRTAYEQYF.

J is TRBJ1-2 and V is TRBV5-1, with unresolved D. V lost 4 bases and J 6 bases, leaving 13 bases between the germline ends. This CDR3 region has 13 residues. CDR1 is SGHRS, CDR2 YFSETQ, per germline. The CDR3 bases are TGCGCCAGCAGCCCCTTACGGGAGGATGGCTACACCTTC. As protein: CASSPLREDGYTF.

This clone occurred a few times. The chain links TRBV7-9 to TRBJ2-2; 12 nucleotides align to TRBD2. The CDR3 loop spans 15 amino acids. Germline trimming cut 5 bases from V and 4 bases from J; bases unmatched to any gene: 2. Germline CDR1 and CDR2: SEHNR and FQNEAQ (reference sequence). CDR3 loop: CASSLGLAGTGELFF. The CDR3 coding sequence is TGTGCCAGCAGCCTGGGACTAGCGGGCACCGGGGAGCTGTTTTTT. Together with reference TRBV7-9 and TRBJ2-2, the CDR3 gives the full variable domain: DTGVSQNPRHKITKRGQNVTFRCDPISEHNRLYWYRQTLGQGPEFLTYFQNEAQLEKSRLLSDRFSAERPKGSFSTLEIQRTEQGDSAMYLCASSLGLAGTGELFFGEGSRLTVL.

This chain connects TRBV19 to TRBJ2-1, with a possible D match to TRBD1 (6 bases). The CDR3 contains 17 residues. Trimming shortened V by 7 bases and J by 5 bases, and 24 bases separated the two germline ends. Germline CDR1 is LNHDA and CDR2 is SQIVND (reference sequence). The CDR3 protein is CASISPERERGNNEQFF. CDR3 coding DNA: TGTGCCAGTATATCTCCGGAAAGGGAGAGGGGGAACAATGAGCAGTTCTTC.

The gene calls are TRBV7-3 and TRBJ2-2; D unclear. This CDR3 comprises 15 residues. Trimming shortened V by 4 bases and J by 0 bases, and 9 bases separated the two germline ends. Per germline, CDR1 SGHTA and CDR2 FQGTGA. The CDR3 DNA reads TGTGCCAGCAGCTCCTCCTCCGCGAACACCGGGGAGCTGTTTTTT. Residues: CASSSSSANTGELFF.

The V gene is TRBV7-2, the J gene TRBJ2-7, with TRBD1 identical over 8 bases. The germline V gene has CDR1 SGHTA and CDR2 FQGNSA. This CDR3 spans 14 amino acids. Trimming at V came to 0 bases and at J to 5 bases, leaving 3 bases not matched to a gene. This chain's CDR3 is CASSLAQGVHEQYF. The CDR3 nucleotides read TGTGCCAGCAGCTTAGCACAGGGGGTACACGAGCAGTACTTC.

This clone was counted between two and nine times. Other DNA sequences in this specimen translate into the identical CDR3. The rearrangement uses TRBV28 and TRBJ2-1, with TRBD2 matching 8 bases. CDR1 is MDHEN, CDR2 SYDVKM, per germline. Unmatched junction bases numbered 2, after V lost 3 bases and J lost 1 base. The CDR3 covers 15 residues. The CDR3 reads CASSFRGGSYNEQFF. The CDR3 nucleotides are TGTGCCAGCAGTTTCCGGGGGGGGTCCTACAATGAGCAGTTCTTC.

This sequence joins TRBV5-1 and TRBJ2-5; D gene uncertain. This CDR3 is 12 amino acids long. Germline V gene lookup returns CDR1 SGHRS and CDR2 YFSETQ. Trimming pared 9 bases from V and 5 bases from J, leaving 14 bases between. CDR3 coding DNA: TGCGCCAACCTATTGCGTTGGGAGACCCAGTACTTC. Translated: CANLLRWETQYF.

This CDR3 reads CATSRGLAGRTSSYEQYF. Written as DNA, the CDR3 is TGTGCCACCAGCAGAGGGCTAGCGGGCCGAACCAGCTCCTACGAGCAGTACTTC. The chain recombines TRBV15 with TRBJ2-7, with 8 bases that match TRBD2. The junction had 11 bases not matched to a gene; V was cut back by 1 base and J by 0 bases. From germline, CDR1 is LNHNV and CDR2 YYDKDF (reference sequence). The CDR3 has 18 residues.

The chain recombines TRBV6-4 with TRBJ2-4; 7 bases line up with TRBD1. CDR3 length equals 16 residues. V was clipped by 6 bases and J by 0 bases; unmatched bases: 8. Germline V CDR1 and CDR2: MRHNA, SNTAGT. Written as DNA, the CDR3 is TGTGCCAGCAGCGGACAGGCCCCCCTAGCCAAAAACATTCAGTACTTC. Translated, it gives CASSGQAPLAKNIQYF.

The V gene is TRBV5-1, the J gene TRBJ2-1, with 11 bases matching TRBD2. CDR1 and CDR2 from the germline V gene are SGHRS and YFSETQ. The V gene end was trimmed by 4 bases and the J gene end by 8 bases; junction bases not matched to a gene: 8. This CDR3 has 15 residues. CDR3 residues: CASSGLAGGGDEQFF. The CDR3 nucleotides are TGCGCCAGCAGCGGCCTAGCGGGAGGTGGGGATGAGCAGTTCTTC.

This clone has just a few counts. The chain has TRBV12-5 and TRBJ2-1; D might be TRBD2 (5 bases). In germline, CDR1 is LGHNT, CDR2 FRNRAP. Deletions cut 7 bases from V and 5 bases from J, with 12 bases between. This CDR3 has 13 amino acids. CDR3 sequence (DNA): TGTGCTAGTGCCCTGGTAGCGAACAATGAGCAGTTCTTC. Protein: CASALVANNEQFF.

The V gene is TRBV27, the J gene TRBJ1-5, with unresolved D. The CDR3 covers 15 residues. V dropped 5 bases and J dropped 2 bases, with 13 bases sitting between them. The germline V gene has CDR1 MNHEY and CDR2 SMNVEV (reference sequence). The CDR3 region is CASSPQDWGNQPQHF. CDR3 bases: TGTGCCAGCAGTCCCCAGGACTGGGGCAATCAGCCCCAGCATTTT.

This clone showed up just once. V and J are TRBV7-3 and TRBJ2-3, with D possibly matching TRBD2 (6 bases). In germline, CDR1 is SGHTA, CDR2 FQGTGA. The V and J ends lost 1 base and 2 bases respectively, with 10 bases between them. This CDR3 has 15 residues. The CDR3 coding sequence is TGTGCCAGCAGCTTAATGGCGGGGAACACAGATACGCAGTATTTT. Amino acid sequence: CASSLMAGNTDTQYF.